The clone carrying this T cell receptor (beta chain) was seen only a few times. Its antigen is not identified. Germline V lookup: CDR1 SGDLS, CDR2 YYNGEE. The V segment lost 4 bases and the J segment 10 bases; nucleotides outside the gene matches: 2. The CDR3 has 11 residues. The PCR was carried out with 60 Vbeta primers and 13 Jbeta primers. Using immunoSEQ multiplex PCR, the repertoire was profiled, and TCRdb retains in-frame clones only, with some absent. The table lists roughly 130,000 clones, about 80% of them singletons. The data belong to a study of cytomegalovirus exposure and HLA in healthy donors. Study-wide results and limits: The investigators catalogued 164 TCR beta chains as cytomegalovirus-associated.

Donors consisted of healthy bone marrow donors. The TCR originated in a male donor in good health and CMV-seronegative. This chain links TRBV9 with TRBJ2-1; TRBD2 matches 7 bases. Specimen: PBMCs. This CDR3 reads CASSFGGEQFF. The CDR3 DNA follows: TGTGCCAGCAGCTTCGGGGGGGAGCAGTTCTTC.